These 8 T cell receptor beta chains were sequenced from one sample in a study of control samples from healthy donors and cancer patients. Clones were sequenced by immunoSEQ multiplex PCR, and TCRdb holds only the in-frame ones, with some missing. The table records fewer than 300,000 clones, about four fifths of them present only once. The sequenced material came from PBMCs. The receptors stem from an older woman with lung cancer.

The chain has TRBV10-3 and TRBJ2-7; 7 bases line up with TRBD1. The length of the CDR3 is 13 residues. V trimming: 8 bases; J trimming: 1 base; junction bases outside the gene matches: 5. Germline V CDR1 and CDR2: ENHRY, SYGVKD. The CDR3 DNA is TGTGCCATCTTGGGGGACAGTTCCTACGAGCAGTACTTC. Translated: CAILGDSSYEQYF.

The CDR3 sequence is CASSQGAGLFSTDTQYF. CDR3 in DNA: TGTGCCAGCAGCCAAGGGGCAGGGCTCTTCTCCACAGATACGCAGTATTTT. V gene TRBV4-2 combines with J gene TRBJ2-3, with D tentatively TRBD1 (5 bases). The CDR3 spans 17 residues. V dropped 1 base and J dropped 2 bases, with 16 bases sitting between them. CDR1 is LGHNA, CDR2 YNFKEQ, per germline.

The CDR3 reads CASRLHESDEQYF. Written as DNA, the CDR3 is TGCGCCAGCCGCCTACACGAATCTGACGAGCAGTACTTC. V gene TRBV5-1 combines with J gene TRBJ2-7; D call uncertain. The germline CDR1 and CDR2 sequences are SGHRS and YFSETQ. CDR3 length: 13 residues. The ends were cut back, 7 bases at V and 5 bases at J, with 16 bases in the middle.

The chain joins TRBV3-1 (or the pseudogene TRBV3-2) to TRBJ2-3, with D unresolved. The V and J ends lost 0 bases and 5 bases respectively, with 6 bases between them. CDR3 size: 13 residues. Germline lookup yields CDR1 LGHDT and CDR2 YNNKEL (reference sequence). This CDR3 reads CASSQDQKDTQYF. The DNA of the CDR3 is TGTGCCAGCAGCCAAGATCAGAAAGATACGCAGTATTTT.

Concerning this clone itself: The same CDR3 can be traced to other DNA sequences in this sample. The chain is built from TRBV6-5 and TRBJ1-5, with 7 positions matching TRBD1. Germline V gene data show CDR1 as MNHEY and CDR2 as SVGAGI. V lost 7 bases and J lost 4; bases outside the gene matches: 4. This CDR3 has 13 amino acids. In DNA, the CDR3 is TGTGCCAGCATCCCGACAGGGAATCAGCCCCAGCATTTT. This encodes CASIPTGNQPQHF.

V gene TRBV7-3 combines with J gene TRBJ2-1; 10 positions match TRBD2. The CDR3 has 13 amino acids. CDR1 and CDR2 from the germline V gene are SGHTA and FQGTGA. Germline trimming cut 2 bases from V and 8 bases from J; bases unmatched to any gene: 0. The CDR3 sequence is CASSLGTSDEQFF. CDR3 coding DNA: TGTGCCAGCAGCTTAGGGACTAGCGATGAGCAGTTCTTC.

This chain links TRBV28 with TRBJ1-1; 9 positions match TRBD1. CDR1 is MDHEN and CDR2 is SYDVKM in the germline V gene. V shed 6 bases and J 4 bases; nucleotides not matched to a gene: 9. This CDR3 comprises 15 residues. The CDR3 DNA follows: TGTGCCAGCAGCTCCTCCGGGACAGGGTTCACTGAAGCTTTCTTT. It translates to CASSSSGTGFTEAFF.

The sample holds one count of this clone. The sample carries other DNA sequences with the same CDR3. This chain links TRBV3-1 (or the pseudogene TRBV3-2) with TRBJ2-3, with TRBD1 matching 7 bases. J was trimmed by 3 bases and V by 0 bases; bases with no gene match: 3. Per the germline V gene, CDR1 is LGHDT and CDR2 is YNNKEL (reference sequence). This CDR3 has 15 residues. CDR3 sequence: CASSQDIQGTDTQYF. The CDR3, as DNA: TGTGCCAGCAGCCAAGATATACAGGGGACAGATACGCAGTATTTT.